This T cell receptor (beta chain) was obtained from a study of cytomegalovirus exposure and HLA in healthy donors (dated by TCRdb to about 2017). Describing the broader study: An earlier analysis of approximately 590 of the donors reported 276 Gb of sequence data and roughly 110 million unique TCR beta sequences from about 179 million T cells. Class I and class II HLA loci were covered by the typing at four-digit resolution. An earlier analysis of 500 to 750 of the donors applied high-throughput TCR beta sequencing to assess whether each TCR beta V gene segment acted as functional or pseudogenic. Typing coverage differed by locus: A, B, C, DRB1 and DQB1 were typed in roughly 629-630 donors, DQA1 in about 560, DPA1 in approximately 600, and DPB1 in 450 to 480. The study was designed to test whether signatures of past pathogen exposure could be identified by cataloging public T cell receptors. Donor age, sex, ethnicity and CMV serostatus were compiled together with the repertoire data. A later genetic analysis took genome-wide SNP genotypes for about three fifths of the roughly 700 donors and used that subset as a discovery cohort. Among some 400 genotyped donors of the cohort, an average of approximately 200,000 unique TCR beta nucleotide sequences was sequenced per donor, of which roughly 18% were non-productive. The study combined high-throughput TCR immunosequencing, statistical association of individual TCRs with disease status, and machine learning to predict cytomegalovirus infection status. A later analysis re-examined previously published TCR beta repertoires from more than 600 donors and added high-resolution HLA genotyping to investigate patterns of TCR occurrence. All discovery cohort repertoires had been generated on a single sequencing platform. An early release covering 550 to 650 HLA-typed donors comprised 300 to 350 gigabases of sequencing data and 85 million to 100 million unique TCR sequences. Besides the first cohort of roughly 700 subjects, a separate validation cohort made up of about 120 different subjects was used. The study used immunosequencing to profile the T cell repertoires of several hundred subjects and linked those repertoires to cytomegalovirus serostatus. Of the roughly 400 genotyped donors, roughly 80% fell in the genetic ancestry cluster associated with self-reported Caucasian donors. Because of strong linkage in the cohort, roughly five DR-DQ haplotypes were treated as single units for association and clustering. The later analysis used no new phenotypic data to find candidate immune exposures, relying instead on TCR beta sequences and their occurrence across donors. Study-wide findings and limitations: Broadly in line with IMGT annotations, most TCR beta V segments showed up in productive rearrangements about 87% or about 30% of the time in an earlier analysis of several hundred of the donors. In a later analysis, several top co-occurrence clusters were reported to appear linked to parvovirus B19, influenza, CMV and Epstein-Barr virus. In vitro tests confirmed that three of the cytomegalovirus-associated TCR beta chains recognize cytomegalovirus antigens. This cohort had only TCR beta chains sequenced, and the lack of alpha or paired-chain data limited which features could be detected. Because HLA typing was missing for some donors at each locus, association tests included only the typed subset. According to a later analysis, most CMV-associated TCR beta chains appeared to be HLA-restricted, and the HLA associations seemed to be driven largely by CMV exposure. A total of 164 TCR beta chains were listed by the study as associated with cytomegalovirus. Strong co-occurrence of HLA alleles, especially DR and DQ, made assigning TCR associations to individual alleles difficult. CMV serostatus was the only immune exposure information available for the cohort. A cluster of highly shared sequence variants was judged likely to be a technical artifact of the sequencing pipeline. A later genetic analysis associated a missense DCLRE1C variant with V-gene and J-gene trimming of TCR beta chains, and an independent cohort replicated the association. The authors suggested that the approach could potentially be extended to other disease states and immunological phenotypes. At a false discovery rate of 0.05, a later analysis linked some 17,000 TCR beta sequences to specific HLA alleles. The 87-base-pair reads could not distinguish some IMGT-functional V segments, including TRBV6-2 and TRBV6-3, so those segments were excluded. While some public TCRs were present in many individuals, most TCR sequences turned up only very rarely across donors. Sequencing depth was assumed to be roughly uniform across donors in the presence/absence analyses, though that assumption may not hold. A further reported finding was that TCR beta sequences accurately predicted the HLA-A and HLA-B alleles for most subjects in the first cohort. Correlated functional status among segregating V segments might be attributable to linkage disequilibrium, but an unknown experimental factor could not be ruled out. According to a later analysis, TCR association rates differed among HLA loci, with DRB1 alleles showing the most associated TCRs and HLA-C alleles showing the fewest. Cytomegalovirus status was reported to be diagnosed by the classifier with high specificity and sensitivity in both the original and validation cohorts. The earlier analysis of approximately 590 of the donors excluded approximately 17 rarely observed V segments, including chromosome 9 orphons, because counts were too low. In a later analysis, HLA-associated TCR beta chains showed more clonal expansion and lower generation probabilities than non-associated chains that were equally common. According to a later genetic analysis, donors in an Asian-associated ancestry cluster had fewer N-insertions in productive TCRs than the roughly 670-donor mean.

Concerning this clone itself: Which antigen it targets is not known.

The library was prepared using the immunoSEQ multiplex PCR assay. For the multiplex PCR, a mixture combining 60 forward primers for TCR Vbeta segments and 13 reverse primers for TCR Jbeta segments was used. A multiplex PCR assay on genomic DNA amplified the CDR3 region of rearranged TCR beta genes. Amplified TCR beta libraries were sequenced as 87-base-pair reads on the Illumina HiSeq System. The published analysis was carried out like this. Across the 670 or so repertoires, a later analysis counted tens of millions of unique TCR beta chains, 9 million to 14 million of which were shared by at least two donors. Raw reads were error-corrected and collapsed into unique sequences with a nearest-neighbor algorithm that merged closely related sequences to remove PCR and sequencing errors. V, D and J gene segments were assigned by aligning CDR3 sequences to IMGT reference sequences. For a sequence to be retained, a match of at least six nucleotides to both a V gene segment and a J gene segment was required. A rearrangement was called productive if the CDR3 had no stop codons and remained in frame with V and J, and every other rearrangement was called non-productive. Following IMGT convention, CDR3 was defined as the stretch from the second conserved V-encoded cysteine up to the conserved J-encoded phenylalanine. In an earlier analysis of 587 of the donors, sequences lacking an unambiguous match to a single V gene segment were excluded. In an earlier analysis of about 590 of the donors, a V segment was called functional when productive rearrangements were above 56.7%, and segregating when the standard deviation between donors exceeded 5%. A statistical classification framework was built for diagnosing cytomegalovirus status from the catalog of TCR beta chain sequences. V and J gene assignment, in a later analysis, came from comparing TCR nucleotide sequences with IMGT/GENE-DB human TR gene sequences. In a later analysis, CDR3 sequences and most-parsimonious VDJ recombination scenarios were assigned using the TCRdist pipeline. In a later analysis, each TCR beta chain was defined by its CDR3 amino acid sequence together with its V-gene family, and reads lacking a unique V-gene family were excluded. In a later analysis, a few hundred highly shared, low-generation-probability nucleotide sequences were removed to address suspected cross-contamination and a sequencing artifact. In a later analysis, a clonal expansion index for each public chain was calculated from normalized within-repertoire ranks of inferred template counts. Generation probabilities in a later analysis came from a VDJ recombination model fitted to out-of-frame rearrangements, and those results were checked against IGoR. A later analysis scored TCR-TCR, TCR-HLA and TCR-CMV co-occurrence with hypergeometric tests, applying a repertoire-size bias correction to TCR pairs. In a later analysis, false discovery rates were estimated by permuting HLA or CMV assignments 20 times. In a later analysis, co-occurring TCRs were grouped with DBSCAN, and TCRdist sequence similarity was added when clustering was performed within HLA-allele-positive subsets. Co-occurrence clustering excluded repertoires with fewer than 30,000 or more than 120,000 public chains, plus five with anomalous nucleotide sharing. TCRdb obtained this table from immuneACCESS and retained in-frame rearrangements with V and J assigned. These tables miss some clones; where compared with another copy, unresolved V genes account for less than half of the shortfall, and the remainder is unexplained. V, J and clone size are taken as reported in that table, and D and trimming were inferred from the DNA itself. This sample's table has entries for about 50,000 clones. The ten largest account for approximately 13% of the sample.

The cohort consisted of 650 to 850 healthy bone marrow donors. At the time of sampling, all cohort members were nominally healthy, though unrecorded immune exposures were likely present. The donor tested CMV seropositive, placing the donor among the 250 to 350 seropositive members of the cohort. A peripheral blood sample was provided by each donor, and peripheral blood mononuclear cells were used for TCR beta sequencing. The Qiagen DNeasy Blood Extraction Kit was used to extract genomic DNA from the blood cell samples. For CDR1 and CDR2, the germline V gene (reference sequence) lists WNHNN and SYGVQD. The germline ends are 19 bases apart after V is trimmed by 7 bases and J by 7 bases. The CDR3 covers 15 residues, taking in both the cysteine and the phenylalanine. Of all the DNA, just the CDR3 is kept, 45 bases in frame from base 1.

The specimen was PBMCs. Recombination linked TRBV10-1 to TRBJ2-2; the D gene is perhaps TRBD2, on 6 matching bases. The receptor was derived from a woman aged 60-75 years in good health and CMV-seropositive. The CDR3 here reads CASTPGVSSGGELFF. Read as DNA, the sequence is TGCGCCAGCACCCCGGGGGTTTCCTCGGGCGGGGAGCTGTTTTTT.